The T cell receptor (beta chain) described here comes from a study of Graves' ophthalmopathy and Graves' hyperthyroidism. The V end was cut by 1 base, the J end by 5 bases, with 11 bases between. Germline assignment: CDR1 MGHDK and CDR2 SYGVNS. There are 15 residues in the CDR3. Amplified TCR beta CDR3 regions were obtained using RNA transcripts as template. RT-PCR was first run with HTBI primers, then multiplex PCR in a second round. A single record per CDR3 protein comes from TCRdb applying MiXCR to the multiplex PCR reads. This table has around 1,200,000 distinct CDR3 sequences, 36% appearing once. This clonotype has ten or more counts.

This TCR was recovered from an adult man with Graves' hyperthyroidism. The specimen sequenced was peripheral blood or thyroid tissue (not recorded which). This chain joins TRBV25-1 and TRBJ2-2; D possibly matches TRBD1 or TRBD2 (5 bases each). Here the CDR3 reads CASSEWGTRTGELFF. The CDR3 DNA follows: TGTGCCAGCAGTGAATGGGGGACGAGGACCGGGGAGCTGTTTTTT.